This TCR beta chain derives from a study of T cells in women clearing cervical HPV infection. The overall study: Controls gave blood once infection was undetectable; cases at lesion identification. Points from the study as a whole: Each sample's T-cell count was unknown, possibly confounding richness. A classifier using richness and V gene abundances reached an AUC of over 0.75.

The germline V gene encodes CDR1 SNHLY and CDR2 FYNNEI. V lost 3 bases to trimming and J lost 4 bases, with 7 bases between them. CDR3 length: 13 amino acids. All participants had a single incident cervical HPV16 infection, and prevalent HPV16 infections were excluded. TCRdb's copy holds only in-frame clones and misses some; the assay was immunoSEQ multiplex PCR. This repertoire includes 45,000 to 50,000 clones. Concerning this clone: The target antigen is unknown. The read ends 3 residues early relative to the CDR3; the germline J gene fills the gap. Other DNA sequences from this sample encode an identical CDR3 as well.

This clonotype was sampled from a woman aged 18-70 years with a cervical HPV16 infection that either progressed to CIN3+ or cleared (not recorded which). The source material was blood buffy coat. The rearrangement links TRBV2 to TRBJ1-3; possibly TRBD1 for D (5 bases). The CDR3 is CASSDRAGNTIYF. The sequenced part of the CDR3 DNA is TGTGCCAGCAGTGACAGGGCCGGAAACACC.